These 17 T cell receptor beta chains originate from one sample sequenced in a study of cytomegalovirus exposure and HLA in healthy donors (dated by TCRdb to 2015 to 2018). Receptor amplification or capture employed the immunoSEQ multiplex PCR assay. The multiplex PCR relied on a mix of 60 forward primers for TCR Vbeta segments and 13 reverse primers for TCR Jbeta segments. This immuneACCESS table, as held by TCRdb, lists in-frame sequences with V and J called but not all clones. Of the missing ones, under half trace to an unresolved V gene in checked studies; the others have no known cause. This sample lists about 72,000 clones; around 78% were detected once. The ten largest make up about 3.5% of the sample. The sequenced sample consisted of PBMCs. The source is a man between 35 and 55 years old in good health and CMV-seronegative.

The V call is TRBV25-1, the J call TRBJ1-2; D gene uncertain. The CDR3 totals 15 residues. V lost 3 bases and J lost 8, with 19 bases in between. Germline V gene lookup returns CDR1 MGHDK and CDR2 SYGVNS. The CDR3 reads CASSDAVSEAGGYTF. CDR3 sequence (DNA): TGTGCCAGCAGTGACGCCGTGTCGGAAGCGGGCGGCTACACCTTC.

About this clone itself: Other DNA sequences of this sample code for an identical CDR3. CDR3 DNA sequence: TGTGCTAGTGGCCTGGGGCTTAGCAATCAGCCCCAGCATTTT. Translated: CASGLGLSNQPQHF. V is TRBV12-5 and J is TRBJ1-5; tentatively, D is TRBD1 (5 bases). Trimming left V 6 bases short and J 0 bases short, with 9 bases between. The germline CDR1 and CDR2 sequences are LGHNT and FRNRAP. The CDR3 spans 14 residues.

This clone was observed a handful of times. As DNA, the CDR3 is TGTGCCAGCAGGCCCGAGCCGGATGAGCAGTTCTTC. This encodes CASRPEPDEQFF. The chain couples TRBV2 to TRBJ2-1; unclear D gene. V was cut by 6 bases and J by 8 bases, with 11 bases left in between. Germline V lookup: CDR1 SNHLY, CDR2 FYNNEI. The CDR3 is 12 residues long.

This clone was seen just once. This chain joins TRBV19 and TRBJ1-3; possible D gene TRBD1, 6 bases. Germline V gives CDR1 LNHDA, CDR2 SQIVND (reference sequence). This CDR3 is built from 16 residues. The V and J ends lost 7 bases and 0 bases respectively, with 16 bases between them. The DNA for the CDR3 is TGTGCCAGTACTATGGGACACTTGAGCTCTGGAAACACCATATATTTT. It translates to CASTMGHLSSGNTIYF.

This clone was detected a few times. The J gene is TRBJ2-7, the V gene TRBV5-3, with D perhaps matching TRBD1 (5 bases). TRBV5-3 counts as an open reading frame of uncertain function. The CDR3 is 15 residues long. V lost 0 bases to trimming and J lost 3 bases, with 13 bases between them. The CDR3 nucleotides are TGTGCCAGAAGCTTGGATTGGGGCCGAATCTACGAGCAGTACTTC. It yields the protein CARSLDWGRIYEQYF.

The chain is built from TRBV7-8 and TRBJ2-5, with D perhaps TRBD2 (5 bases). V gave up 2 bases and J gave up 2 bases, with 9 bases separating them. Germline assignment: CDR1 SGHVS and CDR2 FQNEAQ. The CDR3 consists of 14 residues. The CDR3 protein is CASSLYRGQETQYF. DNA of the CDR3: TGTGCCAGCAGCTTATACCGGGGACAAGAGACCCAGTACTTC.

The CDR3 loop is CASSQGGNTIYF. In DNA form, the CDR3 reads TGTGCCAGCAGCCAGGGAGGAAACACCATATATTTT. This sequence joins TRBV7-2 and TRBJ1-3; D possibly corresponds to TRBD1 (5 bases). Germline loops: CDR1 SGHTA, CDR2 FQGNSA. The CDR3 is made up of 12 amino acids. V lost 5 bases and J 4 bases, leaving 6 bases between the germline ends.

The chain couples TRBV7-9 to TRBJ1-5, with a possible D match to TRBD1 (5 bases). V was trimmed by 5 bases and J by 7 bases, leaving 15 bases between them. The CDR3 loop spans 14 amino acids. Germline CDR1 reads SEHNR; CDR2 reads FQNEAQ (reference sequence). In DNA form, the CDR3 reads TGTGCCAGCAGCACACAGACAGTTCGCCAGCCCCAGCATTTT. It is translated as CASSTQTVRQPQHF. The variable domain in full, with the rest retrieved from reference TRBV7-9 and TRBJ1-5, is DTGVSQNPRHKITKRGQNVTFRCDPISEHNRLYWYRQTLGQGPEFLTYFQNEAQLEKSRLLSDRFSAERPKGSFSTLEIQRTEQGDSAMYLCASSTQTVRQPQHFGDGTRLSIL.

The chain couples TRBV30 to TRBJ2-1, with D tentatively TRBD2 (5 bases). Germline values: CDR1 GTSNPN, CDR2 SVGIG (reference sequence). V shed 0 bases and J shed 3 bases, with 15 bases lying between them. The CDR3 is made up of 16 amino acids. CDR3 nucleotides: TGTGCCTGGAGTGTACGATGGACTGAGGACTACAATGAGCAGTTCTTC. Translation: CAWSVRWTEDYNEQFF.

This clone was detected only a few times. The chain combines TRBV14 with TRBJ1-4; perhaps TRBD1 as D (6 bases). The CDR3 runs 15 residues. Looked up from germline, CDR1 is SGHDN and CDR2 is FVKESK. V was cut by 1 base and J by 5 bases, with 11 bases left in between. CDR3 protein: CASSQGQATNEKLFF. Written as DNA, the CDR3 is TGTGCCAGCAGCCAAGGACAGGCCACGAATGAAAAACTGTTTTTT.

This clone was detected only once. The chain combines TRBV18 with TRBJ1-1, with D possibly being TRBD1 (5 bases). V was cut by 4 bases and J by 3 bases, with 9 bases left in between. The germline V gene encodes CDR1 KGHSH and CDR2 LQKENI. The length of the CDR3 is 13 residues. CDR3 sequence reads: CASSQTGYTEAFF. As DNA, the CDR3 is TGTGCCAGCTCACAAACAGGTTACACTGAAGCTTTCTTT.

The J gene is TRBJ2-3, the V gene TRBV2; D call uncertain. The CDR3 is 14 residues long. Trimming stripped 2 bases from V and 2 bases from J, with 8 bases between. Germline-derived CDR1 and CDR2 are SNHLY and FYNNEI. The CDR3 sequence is CASSESGYTDTQYF. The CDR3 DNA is TGTGCCAGCAGTGAATCCGGGTACACAGATACGCAGTATTTT.

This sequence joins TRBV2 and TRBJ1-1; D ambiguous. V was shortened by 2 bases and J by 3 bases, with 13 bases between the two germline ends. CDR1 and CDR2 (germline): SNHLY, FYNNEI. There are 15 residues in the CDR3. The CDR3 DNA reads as TGTGCCAGCAGTGAACGCTCAGTTGGGCACACTGAAGCTTTCTTT. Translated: CASSERSVGHTEAFF.

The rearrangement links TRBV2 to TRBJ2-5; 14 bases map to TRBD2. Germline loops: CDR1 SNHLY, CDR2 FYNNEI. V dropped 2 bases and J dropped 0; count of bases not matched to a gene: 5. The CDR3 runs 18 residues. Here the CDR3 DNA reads TGTGCCAGCAGTGAAACGGGACTAGCGGGGGTCTACCAAGAGACCCAGTACTTC. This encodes CASSETGLAGVYQETQYF.

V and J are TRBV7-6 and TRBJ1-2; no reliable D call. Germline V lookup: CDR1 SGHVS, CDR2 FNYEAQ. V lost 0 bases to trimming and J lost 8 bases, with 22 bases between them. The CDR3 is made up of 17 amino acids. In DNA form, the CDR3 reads TGTGCCAGCAGCTTAGCAGCACCTACCATACAAAGGGAGGGCTACACCTTC. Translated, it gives CASSLAAPTIQREGYTF.

CDR3 nucleotide sequence: TGTGCCAGCTGGGGGGGACCTGATTACAATGAGCAGTTCTTC. This encodes CASWGGPDYNEQFF. The chain combines TRBV2 with TRBJ2-1, with 7 bases identical to TRBD2. This CDR3 contains 14 residues. The germline CDR1 and CDR2 sequences are SNHLY and FYNNEI. Germline trimming cut 8 bases from V and 4 bases from J; bases unmatched to any gene: 8.

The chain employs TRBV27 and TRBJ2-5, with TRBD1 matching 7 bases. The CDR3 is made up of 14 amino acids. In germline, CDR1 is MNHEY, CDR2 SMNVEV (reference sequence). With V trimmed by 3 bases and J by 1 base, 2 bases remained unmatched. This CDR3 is CASSFRGLQETQYF. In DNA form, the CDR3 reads TGTGCCAGCAGTTTTAGGGGGCTCCAAGAGACCCAGTACTTC.